This TCR beta chain was sequenced during a study of T cells in Graves' hyperthyroidism and ophthalmopathy. Amplified TCR beta CDR3 regions derived from RNA transcripts. Using the HTBI primer set, a first-round RT-PCR was run on the TCR CDR3. Each CDR3 protein gets one entry after TCRdb re-called the multiplex PCR reads with MiXCR. Of 250,000 to 300,000 distinct CDR3 sequences listed, 10% to 15% are singletons. The CDR3 has 15 residues. V trimming: 5 bases; J trimming: 5 bases; junction bases outside the gene matches: 9. Germline V CDR1 and CDR2: SGHTA, FQGNSA. The source material was blood. The rearrangement joins TRBV7-2 to TRBJ2-7; 10 positions agree with TRBD2. The origin of this receptor is a woman in her 30s with Graves' hyperthyroidism that later progressed to Graves' ophthalmopathy. CDR3 in amino acids: CASSRSAGGPHEQYF. CDR3 sequence (DNA): TGTGCCAGCAGCCGCTCAGCGGGAGGGCCCCACGAGCAGTACTTC.